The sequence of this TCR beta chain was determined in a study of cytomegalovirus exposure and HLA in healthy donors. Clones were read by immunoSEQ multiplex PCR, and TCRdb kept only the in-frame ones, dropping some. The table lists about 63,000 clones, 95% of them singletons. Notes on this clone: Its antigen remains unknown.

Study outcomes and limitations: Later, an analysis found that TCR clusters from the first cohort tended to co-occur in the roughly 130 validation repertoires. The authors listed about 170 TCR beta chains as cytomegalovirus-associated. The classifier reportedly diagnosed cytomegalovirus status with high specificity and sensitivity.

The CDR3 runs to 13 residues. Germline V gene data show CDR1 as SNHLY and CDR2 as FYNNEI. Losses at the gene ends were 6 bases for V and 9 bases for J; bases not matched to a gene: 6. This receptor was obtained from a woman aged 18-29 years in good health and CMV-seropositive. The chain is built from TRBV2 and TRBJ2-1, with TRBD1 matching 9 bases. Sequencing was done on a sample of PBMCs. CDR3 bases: TGTGCCAGCAGGGGACAGGGTCAAGGTGAGCAGTTCTTC. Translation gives CASRGQGQGEQFF.